These 17 T cell receptor beta chains were sequenced from one sample in a study of T cell responses to AZD1222 COVID-19 vaccine. Clones were read by immunoSEQ multiplex PCR, and TCRdb kept only the in-frame ones, dropping some. The sample has roughly 98,000 clones, more than 80% seen once. This sample comprised peripheral blood, obtained on day 0 of AZD1222 vaccination. These receptors all come from an adult in good health.

This clone was counted a single time. The V call is TRBV12-5, the J call TRBJ2-3; 14 bases agree with TRBD2. From germline, CDR1 is LGHNT and CDR2 FRNRAP. V was pared by 2 bases and J by 12 bases, with 7 bases of the junction left unmatched. The CDR3 length is 15 residues. As DNA, the CDR3 is TGTGCTAGTGGTTTGCAGGGACTAGCGGGAGTCGTCCAGTATTTT. Its translation is CASGLQGLAGVVQYF.

The chain joins TRBV7-8 to TRBJ2-1, with D uncertain. V lost 1 base to trimming and J lost 0 bases, with 4 bases between them. This CDR3 comprises 14 residues. Germline CDR1 and CDR2: SGHVS and FQNEAQ. The CDR3 nucleotides are TGTGCCAGCAGCTTAGTGTTCTCCTACAATGAGCAGTTCTTC. Its protein product is CASSLVFSYNEQFF.

The chain joins TRBV12-3 or TRBV12-4 to TRBJ1-5; no clear D gene. V was cut by 5 bases and J by 6 bases, with 11 bases left in between. The length of the CDR3 is 13 residues. The CDR3 is CASSPNLSQPQHF. The CDR3 coding sequence is TGTGCCAGCAGTCCCAATTTGAGTCAGCCCCAGCATTTT.

The chain has TRBV24-1 and TRBJ2-5, with D tentatively TRBD2 (5 bases). The CDR3 extends over 16 amino acids. Germline lookup yields CDR1 KGHDR and CDR2 SFDVKD. The ends were cut back, 4 bases at V and 5 bases at J, with 19 bases in the middle. As DNA, the CDR3 is TGTGCCACCAGTGACCCCCAACTAGGAACGAGGGAGACCCAGTACTTC. Amino acids: CATSDPQLGTRETQYF.

The chain couples TRBV5-1 to TRBJ2-7; 10 nucleotides line up with TRBD2. J gave up 5 bases and V 1 base, and 9 bases lay outside the gene matches. The CDR3 runs 16 residues. Germline V CDR1 and CDR2: SGHRS, YFSETQ. The CDR3 DNA sequence: TGCGCCAGCAGCTTGAGGCTAGCGGGAGTGGGCAACGAGCAGTACTTC. It specifies CASSLRLAGVGNEQYF. The full variable domain, rest sourced from reference TRBV5-1 and TRBJ2-7, is KAGVTQTPRYLIKTRGQQVTLSCSPISGHRSVSWYQQTPGQGLQFLFEYFSETQRNKGNFPGRFSGRQFSNSRSEMNVSTLELGDSALYLCASSLRLAGVGNEQYFGPGTRLTVT.

The chain employs TRBV27 and TRBJ1-6; D gene unclear. CDR3 length: 15 amino acids. CDR1 is MNHEY, CDR2 SMNVEV, per germline (reference sequence). V was shortened by 2 bases and J by 4 bases, with 9 bases between the two germline ends. CDR3: CASSLESAYNSPLHF. The CDR3 nucleotides are TGTGCCAGCAGTTTAGAGTCAGCGTATAATTCACCCCTCCACTTT.

The CDR3 region has the DNA TGTGCCAGTAGGGAGGGGTCGGCTAATCAGCCCCAGCATTTT. Protein sequence: CASREGSANQPQHF. V and J are TRBV19 and TRBJ1-5, with D tentatively TRBD1 (5 bases). The V gene lost 6 bases and the J gene lost 4 bases, with 13 bases spanning the gap. Germline loops: CDR1 LNHDA, CDR2 SQIVND (reference sequence). CDR3 size: 14 residues.

This chain connects TRBV7-9 to TRBJ1-5; D unclear. V was clipped by 1 base and J by 3 bases, with 7 bases between them. The CDR3 consists of 14 residues. Germline CDR1 is SEHNR and CDR2 is FQNEAQ (reference sequence). CDR3 nucleotides: TGTGCCAGCAGCTTAGAAGGAAACAATCAGCCCCAGCATTTT. Encoded protein: CASSLEGNNQPQHF.

The chain recombines TRBV28 with TRBJ1-4; D is perhaps TRBD1 (5 bases). V lost 6 bases, J lost 7 bases, and 21 bases lay in between. Per germline, CDR1 MDHEN and CDR2 SYDVKM. The CDR3 is made up of 16 amino acids. The CDR3 spells CASRNEGLTGGEKLFF. The CDR3, as DNA: TGTGCCAGCAGGAACGAAGGACTTACCGGGGGTGAAAAACTGTTTTTT.

The chain has TRBV7-9 and TRBJ1-1; D unresolved. The length of the CDR3 is 12 residues. V was trimmed by 3 bases and J by 8 bases, leaving 10 bases between them. Germline lookup yields CDR1 SEHNR and CDR2 FQNEAQ (reference sequence). The CDR3 region has the DNA TGTGCCAGCAGCTTCCCGCTCTCCGAAGCTTTCTTT. Translating it yields CASSFPLSEAFF.

CDR3 in DNA: TGTGCCAGCAGTTTATCCGGAGGGCTGAACACTGAAGCTTTCTTT. It translates to CASSLSGGLNTEAFF. The V call is TRBV27, the J call TRBJ1-1; D is unclear. The CDR3 runs to 15 residues. CDR1 and CDR2 from the germline V gene are MNHEY and SMNVEV (reference sequence). The V gene lost 0 bases and the J gene lost 0 bases, with 8 bases spanning the gap.

The rearrangement links TRBV6-1 to TRBJ2-7, with D unclear. The length of the CDR3 is 15 residues. CDR1 and CDR2 (germline): MNHNS, SASEGT. V lost 3 bases, J lost 0 bases, and 12 bases lay in between. CDR3 DNA: TGTGCCAGCAGTGACCCTAAACGGAGCTCCTACGAGCAGTACTTC. Amino acids: CASSDPKRSSYEQYF.

The CDR3 loop is CASSPFQGLGTIYF. Here the CDR3 DNA reads TGTGCCAGTAGTCCTTTTCAGGGGCTGGGCACCATATATTTT. The J gene is TRBJ1-3, the V gene TRBV19, with D maybe TRBD1 (6 bases). Between the trimmed V and J ends, which lost 5 bases and 9 bases, there was a span of 17 bases. The CDR3 covers 14 residues. From germline, CDR1 is LNHDA and CDR2 SQIVND (reference sequence).

The chain is built from TRBV6-1 and TRBJ2-4; 8 bases map to TRBD1. CDR1 and CDR2 (germline): MNHNS, SASEGT. CDR3 length: 19 amino acids. V was clipped by 4 bases and J by 2 bases; unmatched bases: 16. As DNA, the CDR3 is TGTGCCAGCAGTGCCCCGGGACAGGTGGAACGTAGGACCAAAAACATTCAGTACTTC. Amino acid sequence: CASSAPGQVERRTKNIQYF.

The V gene is TRBV28, the J gene TRBJ1-5, with D uncertain. The CDR3 loop spans 12 amino acids. V was trimmed by 4 bases and J by 0 bases, leaving 1 base between them. Germline CDR1 reads MDHEN; CDR2 reads SYDVKM. The CDR3 coding sequence is TGTGCCAGCAGTTATAGCAATCAGCCCCAGCATTTT. It codes for CASSYSNQPQHF.

The gene calls are TRBV28 and TRBJ1-1, with D possibly being TRBD1 (5 bases). The germline V and J ends were trimmed by 5 bases and 7 bases, with 14 bases remaining between them. The length of the CDR3 is 13 residues. The germline V gene has CDR1 MDHEN and CDR2 SYDVKM. CDR3 protein: CASSLPRDGEAFF. CDR3 nucleotide sequence: TGTGCCAGCAGTCTCCCCCGGGACGGTGAAGCTTTCTTT. Variable domain in full (rest from reference TRBV28 and TRBJ1-1): DVKVTQSSRYLVKRTGEKVFLECVQDMDHENMFWYRQDPGLGLRLIYFSYDVKMKEKGDIPEGYSVSREKKERFSLILESASTNQTSMYLCASSLPRDGEAFFGQGTRLTVV.

The chain combines TRBV4-2 with TRBJ2-3; TRBD2 matches 8 bases. With V trimmed by 4 bases and J by 4 bases, 7 bases remained unmatched. There are 15 residues in the CDR3. Germline assignment: CDR1 LGHNA and CDR2 YNFKEQ. The chain's CDR3 is CASSPREGRADTQYF. The CDR3 coding sequence is TGTGCCAGCAGCCCCCGGGAGGGGAGGGCAGATACGCAGTATTTT.